This TCR beta chain comes out of a study of blood T cell repertoires in COVID-19. About the research overall: Acute and convalescent COVID-19 specimens originated in the United States, Italy and Spain. Sample material is recorded as cDNA or gDNA derived from T cells, B-cell-depleted T cells, or PBMCs.

Methods used by the authors: The authors estimated nucleated cell counts from reference gene primer amplification. Assay used: immunoSEQ multiplex PCR; TCRdb lists only in-frame clones, some missing. V and J calls and clone size are copied from that table; D and trimming were computed from the DNA. The sample contains tens of thousands of clones, around nine tenths of which appear only once. This CDR3 is built from 13 residues. Germline V CDR1 and CDR2: LGHDT, YNNKEL (reference sequence). V was cut by 4 bases and J by 6 bases, with 7 bases left in between. The specimen sequenced was peripheral blood. The source of this sequence is a man between 65 and 85 years old with acute or convalescent COVID-19. This chain connects TRBV3-1 (or the pseudogene TRBV3-2) to TRBJ1-6, with no clear D. CDR3 loop: CASSPDGNSPLHF. CDR3 coding DNA: TGTGCCAGCAGCCCAGACGGTAATTCACCCCTCCACTTT.